The next 27 T cell receptor beta chains were all read from a single sample in a study of T-cell reconstitution after alpha-beta-depleted transplantation in children. During its preparation, the TCRbeta library received unique molecular identifiers. A single record per CDR3 protein comes from TCRdb applying MiXCR to the PCR reads. The sample has about 98,000 distinct CDR3 sequences, around a quarter seen once. This sample comprised PBMCs, obtained before TCRalphabeta/CD19-depleted stem cell transplant. These receptors all come from a boy aged 2 to 10 with acute lymphoblastic leukemia, due to receive a stem cell transplant.

CDR3 sequence reads: CASSLGRQSKAFF. The CDR3 coding sequence is TGTGCCAGCAGTTTAGGTAGGCAGAGTAAAGCTTTCTTT. The chain has TRBV12-3 or TRBV12-4 and TRBJ1-1, with no clear D. The CDR3 is made up of 13 amino acids. Trimming cost V 1 base and J 9 bases, with 12 bases left between them.

This clonotype was seen more than once but under ten times. The rearrangement links TRBV11-2 to TRBJ2-7, with D uncertain. Looked up from germline, CDR1 is SGHAT and CDR2 is FQNNGV. The CDR3 totals 14 residues. Trimming took 5 bases from V and 1 from J, leaving 12 bases between them. CDR3 loop: CASSPARSSYEQYF. The DNA for the CDR3 is TGTGCCAGCAGCCCAGCGCGATCTTCCTACGAGCAGTACTTC.

The chain recombines TRBV29-1 with TRBJ1-1; TRBD1 matches at 9 bases. This CDR3 contains 12 residues. Trimming took 7 bases from V and 4 from J; bases not matched to a gene: 4. CDR1 is SQVTM and CDR2 is ANQGSEA in the germline V gene. CDR3 sequence (DNA): TGCAGCGCACGACAGGGGGGCACTGAAGCTTTCTTT. Its translation: CSARQGGTEAFF.

This clonotype was seen a single time. Relative to the germline gene, one junction end is altered; a read error may explain this. This chain connects TRBV9 to TRBJ2-1, with 11 bases lining up with TRBD2. This CDR3 spans 19 amino acids. From germline, CDR1 is SGDLS and CDR2 YYNGEE. The CDR3 loop reads CASSRTGSGRALVYNEQSF. DNA of the CDR3: TGTGCCAGCAGCCGGACGGGTAGCGGGAGGGCCCTAGTTTACAATGAGCAGTCCTTC. Combining the CDR3 with reference TRBV9 and TRBJ2-1 gives the whole variable domain DSGVTQTPKHLITATGQRVTLRCSPRSGDLSVYWYQQSLDQGLQFLIQYYNGEERAKGNILERFSAQQFPDLHSELNLSSLELGDSALYFCASSRTGSGRALVYNEQSFGPGTRLTVL.

This clonotype has more than one count but fewer than ten. The chain links TRBV28 to TRBJ2-1; D assignment may be TRBD1 or TRBD2 (5 bases each). V lost 3 bases, J lost 6 bases, and 15 bases lay in between. CDR1 and CDR2 (germline): MDHEN, SYDVKM. The CDR3 extends over 15 amino acids. The chain's CDR3 is CASSLGTGYGNEQFF. The CDR3 DNA reads as TGTGCCAGCAGTTTGGGGACCGGATATGGCAATGAGCAGTTCTTC.

In its sample, this clonotype was seen many times. V and J are TRBV15 and TRBJ2-5, with TRBD1 identical over 7 bases. The germline V gene has CDR1 LNHNV and CDR2 YYDKDF (reference sequence). The CDR3 spans 14 residues. V trimming: 4 bases; J trimming: 1 base; junction bases outside the gene matches: 3. This chain's CDR3 is CATSTDRFQETQYF. The CDR3 DNA follows: TGTGCCACCAGCACGGACAGGTTCCAAGAGACCCAGTACTTC.

The V and J genes are TRBV18 and TRBJ1-3, with D perhaps matching TRBD1 (5 bases). The CDR3 is 17 residues long. Trimming pared 3 bases from V and 4 bases from J, leaving 19 bases between. Germline CDR1 is KGHSH and CDR2 is LQKENI. CDR3 loop: CASSPEKPGASGNTIYF. The DNA for the CDR3 is TGTGCCAGCTCACCCGAAAAACCTGGGGCCTCGGGAAACACCATATATTTT.

The chain combines TRBV25-1 with TRBJ2-4; 8 nucleotides line up with TRBD1. This CDR3 spans 16 amino acids. The trim removed 2 bases at V and 0 bases at J, leaving 3 bases unmatched. CDR1 MGHDK and CDR2 SYGVNS come from the germline V gene. CDR3 residues: CASSEPGQEAKNIQYF. The CDR3, as DNA: TGTGCCAGCAGTGAACCGGGACAGGAAGCCAAAAACATTCAGTACTTC.

Ten or more counts support this clonotype. This sequence joins TRBV20-1 and TRBJ1-1, with D perhaps TRBD1 (5 bases). Per germline, CDR1 DFQATT and CDR2 SNEGSKA (reference sequence). Trimming pared 0 bases from V and 6 bases from J, leaving 14 bases between. The CDR3 consists of 14 residues. The CDR3 protein is CSARDPQGGAEAFF. CDR3 bases: TGCAGTGCTAGAGATCCCCAGGGAGGAGCTGAAGCTTTCTTT.

This clonotype occurred once. This chain joins TRBV20-1 and TRBJ2-5; 11 bases map to TRBD2. Germline V gives CDR1 DFQATT, CDR2 SNEGSKA (reference sequence). CDR3 length: 15 residues. Losses at the gene ends were 6 bases for V and 4 bases for J; bases not matched to a gene: 10. CDR3 protein: CSAGTSGGVRETQYF. In DNA, the CDR3 is TGCAGTGCGGGGACTAGCGGAGGGGTGCGAGAGACCCAGTACTTC.

J is TRBJ2-7 and V is TRBV4-1; 8 bases agree with TRBD2. V gave up 4 bases and J gave up 6 bases; unmatched junction bases: 8. From germline, CDR1 is MGHRA and CDR2 YSYEKL. The CDR3 consists of 14 residues. CDR3 loop: CASSPGGRGGEQYF. In nucleotides, the CDR3 is TGCGCCAGCAGCCCGGGGGGGCGGGGTGGCGAGCAGTACTTC.

This clonotype has ten or more counts. The J gene is TRBJ2-1, the V gene TRBV20-1; tentative D call: TRBD1 (6 bases). Looked up from germline, CDR1 is DFQATT and CDR2 is SNEGSKA (reference sequence). The CDR3 contains 13 residues. V lost 2 bases and J 6 bases, leaving 11 bases between the germline ends. CDR3 DNA sequence: TGCAGTGCTAGACAGGGGAAAATCAATGAGCAGTTCTTC. Protein product: CSARQGKINEQFF.

The chain joins TRBV3-1 to TRBJ1-5; D call uncertain. CDR1 LGHDT and CDR2 YNNKEL come from the germline V gene (reference sequence). This CDR3 is built from 16 residues. The germline V and J ends were trimmed by 0 bases and 1 base, with 10 bases remaining between them. CDR3 DNA: TGTGCCAGCAGCCAAGACTCGGGTGGGAGCAATCAGCCCCAGCATTTT. Protein product: CASSQDSGGSNQPQHF. Variable domain in full (rest from reference TRBV3-1 and TRBJ1-5): DTAVSQTPKYLVTQMGNDKSIKCEQNLGHDTMYWYKQDSKKFLKIMFSYNNKELIINETVPNRFSPKSPDKAHLNLHINSLELGDSAVYFCASSQDSGGSNQPQHFGDGTRLSIL.

J is TRBJ1-1 and V is TRBV20-1; D call uncertain. CDR3 length: 11 residues. The ends were cut back, 2 bases at V and 12 bases at J, with 13 bases in the middle. Germline-derived CDR1 and CDR2 are DFQATT and SNEGSKA (reference sequence). As DNA, the CDR3 is TGCAGTGCTAGAATGTCCCCGAGGACTTTCTTT. Protein: CSARMSPRTFF.

J is TRBJ2-1 and V is TRBV7-8, with 12 bases matching TRBD2. Germline assignment: CDR1 SGHVS and CDR2 FQNEAQ. The CDR3 covers 18 residues. V was pared by 5 bases and J by 4 bases, with 12 bases of the junction left unmatched. This chain's CDR3 is CASSHRTSGVLPYNEQFF. CDR3 bases: TGTGCCAGCAGCCACCGGACTAGCGGGGTTCTCCCTTACAATGAGCAGTTCTTC.

The rearrangement joins TRBV4-1 to TRBJ2-2, with 9 bases identical to TRBD2. The germline V gene encodes CDR1 MGHRA and CDR2 YSYEKL. The ends lost 6 bases at V and 3 bases at J; junction bases unmatched: 8. The CDR3 totals 16 residues. CDR3 amino acids: CASRLDSGSYTGELFF. CDR3 coding DNA: TGCGCCAGCAGACTCGATAGCGGGAGCTACACCGGGGAGCTGTTTTTT.

This clonotype was picked up many times. This chain links TRBV25-1 with TRBJ2-1, with TRBD1 identical over 8 bases. Germline CDR1 reads MGHDK; CDR2 reads SYGVNS. With V trimmed by 7 bases and J by 12 bases, 8 bases remained unmatched. The CDR3 is 12 residues long. The CDR3, as DNA: TGTGCCAGCATTCGTGGACAGGGTAGGCAGTTCTTC. Its translation: CASIRGQGRQFF.

Only a few counts were recorded for this clonotype. V gene TRBV24-1 combines with J gene TRBJ2-1; 14 bases are a match to TRBD2. Germline V CDR1 and CDR2: KGHDR, SFDVKD. This CDR3 contains 21 residues. With 0 bases clipped from V and 4 bases from J, the junction kept 13 bases outside the gene matches. CDR3 region: CATSDLRGQGTSGSLYNEQFF. CDR3 nucleotide sequence: TGTGCCACCAGTGATTTGCGAGGGCAGGGGACTAGCGGGAGTCTTTACAATGAGCAGTTCTTC.

This chain uses TRBV6-1 with TRBJ1-1; 10 bases map to TRBD1. Germline-derived CDR1 and CDR2 are MNHNS and SASEGT. Trimming removed 6 bases from V and 3 bases from J; junction bases left unmatched: 7. The CDR3 loop spans 15 amino acids. The CDR3 DNA reads as TGTGCCAGCAGGAATACAGGGACAGGGGACACTGAAGCTTTCTTT. It specifies CASRNTGTGDTEAFF.

This clonotype showed up just a few times. The rearrangement uses TRBV6-2 or TRBV6-3 and TRBJ2-1, with a possible D match to TRBD2 (6 bases). Between the trimmed V and J ends, which lost 6 bases and 4 bases, there was a span of 16 bases. The CDR3 length is 15 residues. The germline V gene encodes CDR1 MNHEY and CDR2 SVGEGT. The CDR3 DNA reads as TGTGCCAGCAGCACCGGTGGGGGGTGGTACAATGAGCAGTTCTTC. It codes for CASSTGGGWYNEQFF.

This clonotype has a handful of counts. This rearrangement joins TRBV12-3 or TRBV12-4 to TRBJ2-7; 13 bases match TRBD2. The CDR3 is 15 amino acids. V gave up 6 bases and J gave up 6 bases; unmatched junction bases: 8. The CDR3 spells CASRDGLAGVSEQYF. The CDR3 DNA reads as TGTGCCAGCAGGGACGGACTAGCGGGAGTTAGCGAGCAGTACTTC.

This clonotype was counted a few times. V gene TRBV20-1 combines with J gene TRBJ2-3; D perhaps matches TRBD1 (5 bases). The germline V gene encodes CDR1 DFQATT and CDR2 SNEGSKA (reference sequence). V was clipped by 4 bases and J by 2 bases, with 10 bases between them. The CDR3 length is 13 residues. CDR3 coding DNA: TGCAGTGCTACAGGGTTCGTCACAGATACGCAGTATTTT. As protein: CSATGFVTDTQYF.

This clonotype showed up many times. The chain combines TRBV5-6 with TRBJ2-2; either TRBD1 or TRBD2 may supply D (6 bases each). Germline lookup yields CDR1 SGHDT and CDR2 YYEEEE. The germline V and J ends were trimmed by 0 bases and 5 bases, with 11 bases remaining between them. There are 15 residues in the CDR3. CDR3: CASSLEGGRTGELFF. CDR3 in DNA: TGTGCCAGCAGCTTGGAAGGGGGGCGGACCGGGGAGCTGTTTTTT.

This rearrangement joins TRBV12-3 or TRBV12-4 to TRBJ1-1; 8 bases fit TRBD1. The V segment lost 3 bases and the J segment 3 bases; nucleotides outside the gene matches: 3. CDR3 size: 14 residues. The CDR3 DNA is TGTGCCAGCAGTTTTGGACAGGGTGACACTGAAGCTTTCTTT. This encodes CASSFGQGDTEAFF.

In its sample, this clonotype was seen once. This chain connects TRBV5-5 to TRBJ2-2; the D call may be TRBD1 or TRBD2 (5 bases each). Trimming removed 0 bases from V and 7 bases from J, with 7 bases in between. CDR3 length: 13 amino acids. Germline V gene data show CDR1 as SGHKS and CDR2 as YYEKEE (reference sequence). CDR3 nucleotides: TGTGCCAGCAGCTTGGTTGGGGGCGGGGAGCTGTTTTTT. It yields the protein CASSLVGGGELFF. Using reference TRBV5-5 and TRBJ2-2 for the parts outside the CDR3, the full variable domain is DAGVTQSPTHLIKTRGQQVTLRCSPISGHKSVSWYQQVLGQGPQFIFQYYEKEERGRGNFPDRFSARQFPNYSSELNVNALLLGDSALYLCASSLVGGGELFFGEGSRLTVL.

The genes are TRBV12-3 or TRBV12-4 and TRBJ1-1; possibly TRBD1 for D (6 bases). Trimming pared 7 bases from V and 3 bases from J, leaving 12 bases between. This CDR3 region has 13 residues. The DNA for the CDR3 is TGTGCCAGCAACCCGGGACACCACACTGAAGCTTTCTTT. Translation: CASNPGHHTEAFF.

This rearrangement joins TRBV7-9 to TRBJ2-1; D may be TRBD2 (5 bases). The V and J ends lost 4 bases and 7 bases respectively, with 11 bases between them. Germline CDR1 and CDR2: SEHNR and FQNEAQ (reference sequence). There are 13 residues in the CDR3. The CDR3, as DNA: TGTGCCAGCAGCTCCATCCGAGGGAATGAGCAGTTCTTC. This sequence encodes CASSSIRGNEQFF.